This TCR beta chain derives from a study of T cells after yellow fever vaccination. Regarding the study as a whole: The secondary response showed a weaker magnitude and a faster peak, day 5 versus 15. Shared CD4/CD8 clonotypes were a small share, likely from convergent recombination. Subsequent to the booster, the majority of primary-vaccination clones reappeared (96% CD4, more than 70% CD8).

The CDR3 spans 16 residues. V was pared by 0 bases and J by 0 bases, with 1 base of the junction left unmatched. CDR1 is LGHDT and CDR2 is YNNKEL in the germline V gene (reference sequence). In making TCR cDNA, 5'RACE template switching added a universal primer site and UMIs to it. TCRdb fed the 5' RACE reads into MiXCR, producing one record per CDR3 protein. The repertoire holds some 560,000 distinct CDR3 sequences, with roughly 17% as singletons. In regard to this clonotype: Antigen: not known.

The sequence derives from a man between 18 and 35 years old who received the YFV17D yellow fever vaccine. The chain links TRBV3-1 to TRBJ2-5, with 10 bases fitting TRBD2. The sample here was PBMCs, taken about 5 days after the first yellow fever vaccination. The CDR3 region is CASSQETSGDQETQYF. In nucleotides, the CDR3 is TGTGCCAGCAGCCAAGAAACTAGCGGGGACCAAGAGACCCAGTACTTC.